The clone carrying this T cell receptor beta chain was counted at least ten times. TCRdb ran MiXCR on the reads and lists one entry per CDR3 protein. The top ten hold around 27% of the sample, which has 150,000 to 200,000 distinct CDR3 sequences, 13% to 15% seen once. Germline CDR1 reads SGHVS; CDR2 reads FQNEAQ. V was cut by 5 bases and J by 7 bases, with 11 bases left in between. The CDR3 contains 12 residues. These data belong to a study of T cell repertoires in cytomegalovirus infection. This chain links TRBV7-8 with TRBJ1-1; the D gene is possibly TRBD1 (6 bases). This sequence originates from a human donor in good health (CMV status not recorded). Some clones in this sample may be carry-over from other donors' samples. The sample consisted of PBMCs. CDR3 loop: CASSPQGLEAFF. The CDR3 bases are TGTGCCAGCAGCCCACAGGGCCTTGAAGCTTTCTTT.